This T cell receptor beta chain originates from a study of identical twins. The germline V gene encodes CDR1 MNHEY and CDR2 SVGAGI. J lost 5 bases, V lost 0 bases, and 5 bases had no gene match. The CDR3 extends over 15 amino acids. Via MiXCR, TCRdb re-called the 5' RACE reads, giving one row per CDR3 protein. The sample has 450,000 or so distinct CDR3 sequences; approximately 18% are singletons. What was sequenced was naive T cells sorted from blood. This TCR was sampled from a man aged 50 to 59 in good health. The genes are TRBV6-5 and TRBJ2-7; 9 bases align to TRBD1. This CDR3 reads CASSYSWTGVNEQYF. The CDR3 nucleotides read TGTGCCAGCAGTTACTCATGGACAGGGGTCAACGAGCAGTACTTC.